The 23 T cell receptor beta chains presented below share a single source sample, sequenced in a study of T cell clonality in common variable immunodeficiency. The method was immunoSEQ multiplex PCR; TCRdb's version includes in-frame clones alone and lacks a portion of them. The sample includes about 40,000 clones, none of them occurring once. The material sequenced was peripheral blood mononuclear cells. The receptor set was obtained from a person aged 18 to 75 in good health.

Comments on this clone: Being one base from a much bigger clone, this may be a read error. With the read ending 3 residues before the CDR3 end, the germline J gene is used to fill in that end. The same CDR3 also results from other DNA sequences found in this sample. V and J are TRBV2 and TRBJ1-5; no reliable D call. V shed 4 bases and J shed 5 bases, with 12 bases lying between them. Germline V gene lookup returns CDR1 SNHLY and CDR2 FYNNEI. The CDR3 length is 14 residues. The CDR3 loop is CASSASRGDQPQHF. The DNA read from the CDR3 is TGTGCCAGCAGTGCTTCCCGGGGAGATCAGCCC.

This clone was seen many times. The read terminates 3 residues before the CDR3 end, so the remaining end is supplied by the germline J gene. The chain carries TRBV18 and TRBJ1-4, with 7 bases lining up with TRBD1. Germline CDR1 KGHSH, CDR2 LQKENI. Trimming cost V 0 bases and J 3 bases; bases outside gene matches: 4. The CDR3 runs 16 residues. CDR3 amino acids: CASSPPNRGANEKLFF. The part of the CDR3 DNA that was read is TGTGCCAGCTCACCACCCAACAGGGGAGCTAATGAAAAA.

This clone was detected many times. This CDR3 reads CSAVDRGKGETQYF. Partial CDR3 DNA: TGCAGTGCAGTCGACAGGGGAAAAGGAGAGACC. This sequence joins TRBV20-1 and TRBJ2-5, with TRBD1 identical over 8 bases. The sequence runs out 3 residues before the end of the CDR3; the remainder is reconstructed from the germline J gene. With 6 bases clipped from V and 4 bases from J, the junction kept 10 bases outside the gene matches. From germline, CDR1 is DFQATT and CDR2 SNEGSKA (reference sequence). The CDR3 is made up of 14 amino acids.

On this clone: Coverage ceases 3 residues before the CDR3 finishes, and the germline J gene fills in the end. This rearrangement joins TRBV7-2 to TRBJ2-2; D uncertain. In germline, CDR1 is SGHTA, CDR2 FQGNSA. The CDR3 covers 15 residues. The sequenced CDR3 bases are TGTGCCAGCAGCTCCCAGGCGACCGGTAATGAAAAG. Protein product: CASSSQATGNEK. The whole CDR3 reads CASSSQATGNEKLFF.

This clone was detected ten times or more. The CDR3 end lies 3 residues beyond the end of the read and is filled in from the germline J gene. This rearrangement joins TRBV20-1 to TRBJ1-2; TRBD1 matches at 12 bases. There are 14 residues in the CDR3. Germline CDR1 is DFQATT and CDR2 is SNEGSKA (reference sequence). CDR3: CSARDLGTGGGYTF. Partial CDR3 DNA: TGCAGTGCCCGAGACTTAGGGACAGGGGGCGGC.

A few counts support this clone. The CDR3 goes on 3 residues after the read ends, and that part is filled in from the germline J gene. The chain combines TRBV7-6 with TRBJ1-3; a weak D match, TRBD1 (6 bases). CDR1 and CDR2 (germline): SGHVS, FNYEAQ. Trimming stripped 0 bases from V and 2 bases from J, with 8 bases between. The CDR3 is 15 amino acids. The CDR3 sequence is CASSLAGQTGNTIYF. CDR3 bases read: TGTGCCAGCAGCTTAGCGGGACAAACTGGAAACACC.

This clone occurred many times. The CDR3 goes on 3 residues after the read ends, and that part is filled in from the germline J gene. V gene TRBV30 combines with J gene TRBJ2-3, with 9 bases aligning to TRBD2. This CDR3 contains 16 residues. Trimming at V came to 1 base and at J to 0 bases, leaving 5 bases not matched to a gene. Germline values: CDR1 GTSNPN, CDR2 SVGIG (reference sequence). Incomplete CDR3 DNA: TGTGCCTGGAGTGGAGCTAGCGGGGCTAGCACAGATACG. Translated: CAWSGASGASTDT. The full-length CDR3 reads as CAWSGASGASTDTQYF.

This clone was seen repeatedly, ten times or more. The CDR3 loop reads CASSPSQRQETQYF. CDR3 DNA (partial): TGTGCCAGCTCACCGTCCCAGCGGCAAGAGACC. The rearrangement links TRBV18 to TRBJ2-5, with D possibly TRBD2 on 5 matching bases. Sequencing ends 3 residues short of the CDR3 end; the germline J gene provides the rest. This CDR3 is built from 14 residues. Germline CDR1 reads KGHSH; CDR2 reads LQKENI. V gave up 3 bases and J gave up 2 bases, with 10 bases separating them.

This clone was seen only a few times. Germline and junction disagree at one end, which may indicate a read error. The CDR3 end lies 3 residues beyond the end of the read and is filled in from the germline J gene. The V and J genes are TRBV7-9 and TRBJ2-7, with 9 bases aligning to TRBD1. The germline CDR1 and CDR2 sequences are SEHNR and FQNEAQ (reference sequence). This CDR3 comprises 15 residues. Partial CDR3 DNA: TGTTCCAGCAGCTTAGCGTGGGACAGGGCCTACGAG. Translation gives CSSSLAWDRAYE. The whole CDR3 protein is CSSSLAWDRAYEQYF.

This clone was seen many times. The CDR3 reads CASSRRDYNEQFF. CDR3 bases read: TGTGCCAGTAGTCGGCGGGATTACAATGAG. This sequence joins TRBV19 and TRBJ2-1, with D perhaps TRBD2 (6 bases). The CDR3 end is not reached by the read, which stops 3 residues before it; the germline J gene fills it in. V lost 5 bases and J lost 4, with 9 bases in between. This CDR3 is 13 amino acids long. Germline V gene sequence: CDR1 LNHDA, CDR2 SQIVND (reference sequence).

This clone appeared many times. Read data end 3 residues before the CDR3 end; the end is taken from the germline J gene. The chain recombines TRBV5-4 with TRBJ2-7; tentative D call: TRBD1 (6 bases). The germline V and J ends were trimmed by 4 bases and 5 bases, with 13 bases remaining between them. The CDR3 contains 13 residues. Germline V gene data show CDR1 as SGHNT and CDR2 as YYREEE (reference sequence). The CDR3 bases that were read are TGTGCCAGCAGCGTTATAACAGGGAACGAG. Its translation: CASSVITGNE. The full-length CDR3 reads as CASSVITGNEQYF.

Worth noting for this clone: A clone one base away is much larger, so this may be a read error. The sequenced fragment ends 3 residues before the CDR3 boundary, so the rest is inferred from the germline J gene. The chain links TRBV13 to TRBJ2-3, with 10 bases fitting TRBD2. Germline assignment: CDR1 PRHDT and CDR2 FYEKMQ (reference sequence). There are 16 residues in the CDR3. The CDR3 bases that were read are TGTGCCAGCAGCTCAACTAGCGGGACTCCCGTCGGCACG. Translating it yields CASSSTSGTPVGT. The full CDR3 is CASSSTSGTPVGTQYF.

In regard to this clone: The CDR3 end falls 3 residues outside the read, so it is completed with the germline J gene. This sequence joins TRBV19 and TRBJ1-2, with a tentative D call TRBD1 (5 bases). CDR3 length equals 11 residues. CDR1 is LNHDA and CDR2 is SQIVND in the germline V gene (reference sequence). This chain's CDR3 is CASIGGYGYTF. The CDR3 bases that were read are TGTGCCAGTATCGGGGGGTACGGC. The entire variable domain, with the rest obtained from reference TRBV19 and TRBJ1-2, is as follows: DGGITQSPKYLFRKEGQNVTLSCEQNLNHDAMYWYRQDPGQGLRLIYYSQIVNDFQKGDIAEGYSVSREKKESFPLTVTSAQKNPTAFYLCASIGGYGYTFGSGTRLTVV.

This clone was detected a few times. The read ends 3 residues shy of where the CDR3 ends; the end is completed using the germline J gene. V is TRBV6-1 and J is TRBJ1-1; TRBD1 is a possible D gene (5 bases). V gave up 2 bases and J gave up 2 bases, with 12 bases separating them. Germline assignment: CDR1 MNHNS and CDR2 SASEGT. The CDR3 loop spans 15 amino acids. CDR3 bases read: TGTGCCAGCAGTGAACCAGCGGGGGTAAACACTGAA. It is translated as CASSEPAGVNTE. The entire CDR3 reads CASSEPAGVNTEAFF.

A few counts support this clone. Coverage ceases 3 residues before the CDR3 finishes, and the germline J gene fills in the end. V is TRBV6-2 or TRBV6-3 and J is TRBJ2-7; 8 bases align to TRBD2. The trim removed 2 bases at V and 4 bases at J, leaving 7 bases unmatched. Germline CDR1 MNHEY, CDR2 SVGEGT. The CDR3 runs 15 residues. CDR3 DNA, as far as it was read: TGTGCCAGCAGTTACGGGAGCGGGAGCGCTTACGAG. Its protein product is CASSYGSGSAYE. The whole CDR3 protein reads CASSYGSGSAYEQYF.

This clone appeared many times. The read ends 3 residues shy of where the CDR3 ends; the end is completed using the germline J gene. V and J are TRBV18 and TRBJ2-1, with 8 nucleotides matching TRBD2. CDR1 is KGHSH, CDR2 LQKENI, per germline. The ends lost 10 bases at V and 6 bases at J; junction bases unmatched: 11. The CDR3 length is 14 residues. The CDR3 reads CATLPGGRPNEQFF. Partial CDR3 DNA: TGTGCCACTCTCCCTGGCGGGAGGCCCAATGAG.

This clone was seen ten or more times. The read is 3 residues too short to cover the CDR3 end, so that end is filled in from the germline J gene. The chain carries TRBV20-1 and TRBJ2-7; 7 positions match TRBD1. The CDR3 loop spans 13 amino acids. V shed 6 bases and J 0 bases; nucleotides not matched to a gene: 5. Germline CDR1 reads DFQATT; CDR2 reads SNEGSKA (reference sequence). CDR3 region: CSAPRDSSYEQYF. The covered CDR3 bases are TGCAGTGCCCCCCGGGACAGCTCCTACGAG.

With regard to this clone: Read coverage stops 3 residues before the CDR3 terminus; the germline J gene supplies the remainder. J is TRBJ1-1 and V is TRBV5-1; TRBD1 agrees at 7 bases. This CDR3 is built from 13 residues. With V trimmed by 4 bases and J by 5 bases, 5 bases remained unmatched. CDR1 and CDR2 from the germline V gene are SGHRS and YFSETQ. Partial CDR3 DNA: TGCGCCAGCAGCGTATCAGGGGGAACTGAA. Translated: CASSVSGGTE. The whole CDR3 sequence is CASSVSGGTEAFF.

This clone was observed at least ten times. The DNA ends 3 residues before the CDR3 does, and the rest of the CDR3 is filled in from the germline J gene. The chain carries TRBV11-2 and TRBJ2-3; D perhaps matches TRBD1 (6 bases). Germline-derived CDR1 and CDR2 are SGHAT and FQNNGV. The CDR3 totals 13 residues. V was trimmed by 6 bases and J by 7 bases, leaving 14 bases between them. CDR3 DNA (partial): TGTGCCAGCAGATTCACAGGGTCGAATACG. It translates to CASRFTGSNT. The CDR3 reads in full as CASRFTGSNTQYF.

Many counts were recorded for this clone. Coverage ceases 3 residues before the CDR3 finishes, and the germline J gene fills in the end. The chain carries TRBV6-4 and TRBJ2-1, with 11 bases that match TRBD2. With V trimmed by 0 bases and J by 6 bases, 4 bases remained unmatched. The germline V gene encodes CDR1 MRHNA and CDR2 SNTAGT. CDR3 length: 16 residues. CDR3 DNA, as far as it was read: TGTGCCAGCAGTGACTCTACTAGCGGGAGCTTCAATGAG. It encodes CASSDSTSGSFNE. Given in full, the CDR3 is CASSDSTSGSFNEQFF.

At least ten counts were recorded for this clone. The read terminates 3 residues before the CDR3 end, so the remaining end is supplied by the germline J gene. The rearrangement uses TRBV20-1 and TRBJ1-6; no definite D call. The CDR3 has 14 amino acids. V lost 1 base, J lost 5 bases, and 9 bases lay in between. Germline CDR1 DFQATT, CDR2 SNEGSKA (reference sequence). The CDR3 bases that were read are TGCAGTGCTAGAGGATCAGCGAATAATTCACCC. It is translated as CSARGSANNSP. The whole CDR3 protein reads CSARGSANNSPLHF.

This clone was seen repeatedly, ten times or more. The read terminates 3 residues before the CDR3 end, so the remaining end is supplied by the germline J gene. The gene calls are TRBV30 and TRBJ2-7, with 8 nucleotides matching TRBD2. This CDR3 has 13 residues. V was pared by 2 bases and J by 3 bases, with 3 bases of the junction left unmatched. Germline values: CDR1 GTSNPN, CDR2 SVGIG (reference sequence). The sequenced part of the CDR3 DNA is TGTGCCTGGAGTTCGGGGGGGAACTACGAG. Protein sequence: CAWSSGGNYE. The whole CDR3 reads CAWSSGGNYEQYF.

This clone was recorded at least ten times. The read terminates 3 residues ahead of where the CDR3 ends, so the germline J gene completes it. V gene TRBV7-8 combines with J gene TRBJ1-6; D might be TRBD1 (5 bases). Germline V gene sequence: CDR1 SGHVS, CDR2 FQNEAQ. This CDR3 has 15 amino acids. V was clipped by 1 base and J by 8 bases, with 12 bases between them. The CDR3 DNA, read in part, is TGTGCCAGCAGCTTAGGGTTGCAGGGCCATTCACCC. Translating it yields CASSLGLQGHSP. The complete CDR3 protein is CASSLGLQGHSPLHF.